A selection of T cell receptor beta chains follows, all from one sample in a study of early T cells in non-severe SARS-CoV-2 infection. Using its own MiXCR run on the 5' RACE reads, TCRdb lists one record per CDR3 protein. The table lists approximately 84,000 distinct CDR3 sequences, approximately 15% of them singletons, with less than 6% in the top ten. The specimen sequenced was whole blood. These TCRs come from an adult who was a healthcare worker with PCR-confirmed SARS-CoV-2 infection or an uninfected control (not recorded which). The CDR3 runs from the conserved cysteine through the conserved F or W. A D gene is named only where the DNA matches it firmly.

D gene	CDR3 length	V gene	J gene	CDR3 protein
TRBD2	13	TRBV12-3/TRBV12-4	TRBJ2-7	CASSGGATYEQYF
TRBD2	15	TRBV2	TRBJ2-3	CASSWTSGSGDTQYF
-	16	TRBV10-2	TRBJ2-7	CATLKGAALSSYEQYF
TRBD2	15	TRBV15	TRBJ2-2	CATSTPLAGDGELFF
-	16	TRBV18	TRBJ2-4	CASSPPEPLAKNIQYF
-	14	TRBV6-6	TRBJ1-1	CASSSGTRNTEAFF
-	15	TRBV7-9	TRBJ2-1	CASSSPTDSYNEQFF
-	12	TRBV10-3	TRBJ1-2	CAISERTAGYTF
-	14	TRBV12-3/TRBV12-4	TRBJ2-3	CASSLARGPDTQYF
-	18	TRBV18	TRBJ2-6	CASSPFQGMGPGANVLTF
-	13	TRBV28	TRBJ2-7	CASSNQGPYEQYF
TRBD1	13	TRBV28	TRBJ2-7	CASSRGRVYEQYF
TRBD1	15	TRBV2	TRBJ2-1	CASRRGQGPQFEQFF
-	14	TRBV12-3/TRBV12-4	TRBJ2-7	CASSHGPAVYEQYF
TRBD1	11	TRBV2	TRBJ2-1	CASFRDSEQFF
-	14	TRBV14	TRBJ2-1	CASSQSRSGLGKFF
-	13	TRBV6-2/TRBV6-3	TRBJ1-1	CASQLNRVSPAFF
-	16	TRBV10-3	TRBJ2-7	CAISESNGASSYEQYF
-	17	TRBV20-1	TRBJ1-5	CSAIDRDGGNSHQPQHF
-	15	TRBV6-2/TRBV6-3	TRBJ2-5	CASSYGLVSGETQYF
TRBD1	17	TRBV28	TRBJ1-3	CASSSPGQLRSGNTIYF
-	12	TRBV7-2	TRBJ2-7	CASSPRTYEQYF
TRBD2	15	TRBV11-2	TRBJ2-3	CASSTGTSGSGTQYF
-	14	TRBV24-1	TRBJ1-3	CATSESSSGNTIYF
-	11	TRBV28	TRBJ2-1	CASGRYNEQFF
-	18	TRBV12-2	TRBJ1-1	CASRSPEPNTNGHTEAFF
-	13	TRBV25-1	TRBJ2-1	CATHGDVYNEQFF
-	15	TRBV5-1	TRBJ2-1	CASSGRTEPTNEQFF
-	14	TRBV20-1	TRBJ2-5	CSVQGGGGKETQYF
-	15	TRBV24-1	TRBJ2-3	CATSETGPYTDTQYF
-	15	TRBV28	TRBJ1-1	CASSFWPGAGTEAFF
TRBD2	15	TRBV18	TRBJ2-5	CASSPPTGGKRTQYF
TRBD2	14	TRBV4-3	TRBJ2-7	CASSHSGSSYEQYF
-	14	TRBV29-1	TRBJ1-4	CSVRRTLGDEKLFF
TRBD1	15	TRBV7-8	TRBJ2-3	CASRRRDRDTDTQYF
TRBD1	14	TRBV7-2	TRBJ2-3	CASSLRQGTDTQYF
-	13	TRBV6-6	TRBJ2-7	CASSPPGRDEQYF
TRBD1	18	TRBV7-9	TRBJ1-2	CASNLVPDRGAANYGYTF
TRBD2	15	TRBV5-1	TRBJ2-7	CASSHSPGGPVEQYF
TRBD2	15	TRBV19	TRBJ2-2	CASSILAENTGELFF
-	14	TRBV6-2/TRBV6-3	TRBJ2-5	CASSYRTAGETQYF